Below are 22 T cell receptor beta chains sequenced from a single sample in a study of cytomegalovirus exposure and HLA in healthy donors. Primers for the PCR totalled 60 Vbeta and 13 Jbeta. Measured with immunoSEQ multiplex PCR; TCRdb has only the in-frame clones, and not every one. The sample holds about 71,000 clones, 65% to 75% seen once. Sequencing input: PBMCs. The receptors here all came from a man aged 40-50 years in good health and CMV-seropositive.

This clone showed up just a few times. V is TRBV6-5 and J is TRBJ1-1, with 7 bases that match TRBD1. The V gene end was trimmed by 6 bases and the J gene end by 1 base; junction bases not matched to a gene: 5. The CDR3 is made up of 14 amino acids. The V gene's germline CDR1 is MNHEY and CDR2 SVGAGI. For the CDR3, the DNA is TGTGCCAGCAGCCAAAGGGGGCGGAACACTGAAGCTTTCTTT. Its protein is CASSQRGRNTEAFF.

The chain combines TRBV30 with TRBJ1-1, with D perhaps matching TRBD1 (6 bases). Germline lookup yields CDR1 GTSNPN and CDR2 SVGIG (reference sequence). Deletions cut 4 bases from V and 0 bases from J, with 9 bases between. The CDR3 length is 13 residues. The CDR3 reads CAWTGQLNTEAFF. CDR3 bases: TGTGCCTGGACCGGACAGCTGAACACTGAAGCTTTCTTT. The full variable domain, rest sourced from reference TRBV30 and TRBJ1-1, is SQTIHQWPATLVQPVGSPLSLECTVEGTSNPNLYWYRQAAGRGLQLLFYSVGIGQISSEVPQNLSASRPQDRQFILSSKKLLLSDSGFYLCAWTGQLNTEAFFGQGTRLTVV.

A few counts support this clone. The chain carries TRBV27 and TRBJ1-1; D ambiguous. V was pared by 6 bases and J by 6 bases, with 14 bases between. The CDR3 is made up of 13 amino acids. Germline loops: CDR1 MNHEY, CDR2 SMNVEV (reference sequence). CDR3: CASSPTPPAEAFF. DNA for the CDR3: TGTGCCAGCAGCCCCACCCCGCCGGCTGAAGCTTTCTTT.

The rearrangement uses TRBV6-5 and TRBJ2-5, with D perhaps matching TRBD1 (6 bases). Germline lookup yields CDR1 MNHEY and CDR2 SVGAGI. The germline V and J ends were trimmed by 6 bases and 1 base, with 9 bases remaining between them. The CDR3 consists of 13 residues. CDR3 loop: CASSRTVQETQYF. The CDR3 DNA reads as TGTGCCAGCAGCCGGACAGTCCAAGAGACCCAGTACTTC.

CDR3 DNA: TGTGCCAGCACCGTTGGACTAGCGAGTGATGAGCAGTTCTTC. Translation: CASTVGLASDEQFF. The chain has TRBV9 and TRBJ2-1; 9 positions match TRBD2. V gave up 6 bases and J gave up 8 bases; unmatched junction bases: 9. Germline lookup yields CDR1 SGDLS and CDR2 YYNGEE. The CDR3 spans 14 residues.

In this sample, this clone turned up a few times. The genes are TRBV5-4 and TRBJ2-7; 7 bases fit TRBD2. Germline values: CDR1 SGHNT, CDR2 YYREEE (reference sequence). The CDR3 runs to 15 residues. V was pared by 0 bases and J by 5 bases, with 8 bases of the junction left unmatched. CDR3 DNA: TGTGCCAGCAGCTTGGTTCTGGGGGAGGGCGACGAGCAGTACTTC. Amino acids: CASSLVLGEGDEQYF.

The chain links TRBV10-3 to TRBJ1-5; D gene uncertain. Germline values: CDR1 ENHRY, CDR2 SYGVKD. V lost 2 bases to trimming and J lost 4 bases, with 6 bases between them. CDR3 length: 13 residues. CDR3 region: CAISEEPNQPQHF. CDR3 sequence (DNA): TGTGCCATCAGTGAGGAGCCTAATCAGCCCCAGCATTTT.

The rearrangement links TRBV6-5 to TRBJ1-2, with no clear D. CDR1 is MNHEY and CDR2 is SVGAGI in the germline V gene. This CDR3 contains 13 residues. V dropped 6 bases and J dropped 7 bases, with 15 bases sitting between them. The CDR3 loop is CASSSGELRGYTF. The DNA of the CDR3 is TGTGCCAGCAGCTCCGGGGAGTTACGTGGCTACACCTTC.

This clone was seen a handful of times. J is TRBJ1-3 and V is TRBV6-6, with D possibly being TRBD1 (5 bases). From germline, CDR1 is MNHNY and CDR2 SVGAGI (reference sequence). The CDR3 covers 16 residues. V gave up 5 bases and J gave up 0 bases, with 14 bases separating them. CDR3 DNA sequence: TGTGCCAGCAGTACAGACAGTGCCTACTCTGGAAACACCATATATTTT. Encoded protein: CASSTDSAYSGNTIYF.

The V gene is TRBV7-2, the J gene TRBJ2-2, with D possibly matching TRBD1 (5 bases). With 1 base removed from V and 2 bases from J, the gap between germline ends came to 8 bases. Germline V gives CDR1 SGHTA, CDR2 FQGNSA. This CDR3 spans 15 amino acids. The CDR3 region has the DNA TGTGCCAGCAGCTTAGACCAGGGTAACACCGGGGAGCTGTTTTTT. This sequence encodes CASSLDQGNTGELFF.

The rearrangement links TRBV11-3 to TRBJ2-5; D might be TRBD2 (6 bases). V lost 1 base and J lost 2, with 11 bases in between. This CDR3 region has 15 residues. Germline lookup yields CDR1 SGHNT and CDR2 YENEEA. The CDR3 nucleotides are TGTGCCAGCAGCTTAGGGTTCGGGAGACAAGAGACCCAGTACTTC. Translated, it gives CASSLGFGRQETQYF.

J is TRBJ1-2 and V is TRBV19; 10 bases are shared with TRBD1. The CDR3 length is 16 residues. Per germline, CDR1 LNHDA and CDR2 SQIVND (reference sequence). The V gene end was trimmed by 1 base and the J gene end by 2 bases; junction bases not matched to a gene: 4. The CDR3 spells CASSIVRGQGNYGYTF. As DNA, the CDR3 is TGTGCCAGTAGTATAGTAAGGGGACAGGGGAACTATGGCTACACCTTC.

J is TRBJ1-1 and V is TRBV7-3; weak D call: TRBD1 (6 bases). CDR1 and CDR2 (germline): SGHTA, FQGTGA. Trimming cost V 5 bases and J 1 base, with 11 bases left between them. The CDR3 spans 14 residues. CDR3 sequence: CASSLLTGNTEAFF. The CDR3 DNA reads TGTGCCAGCAGCCTCTTGACAGGGAACACTGAAGCTTTCTTT.

The chain has TRBV27 and TRBJ2-7, with 8 bases identical to TRBD2. Germline V lookup: CDR1 MNHEY, CDR2 SMNVEV (reference sequence). The CDR3 has 14 amino acids. With V trimmed by 4 bases and J by 0 bases, 2 bases remained unmatched. The CDR3 DNA reads as TGTGCCAGCAGTTCAACTAGCGGCTCCTACGAGCAGTACTTC. Translated: CASSSTSGSYEQYF.

This clone was counted only a few times. The chain joins TRBV29-1 to TRBJ2-1; D is ambiguous. Germline CDR1 SQVTM, CDR2 ANQGSEA. The CDR3 runs to 11 residues. The V and J ends lost 0 bases and 11 bases respectively, with 8 bases between them. The CDR3 DNA reads TGCAGCGTTGAAGATCCCCGTAAGCAGTTCTTC. Translation: CSVEDPRKQFF.

With regard to this clone: The same CDR3 also results from other DNA sequences found in this sample. The genes are TRBV5-1 and TRBJ2-7, with 9 bases matching TRBD1. This CDR3 has 13 amino acids. The V gene's germline CDR1 is SGHRS and CDR2 YFSETQ. Losses at the gene ends were 4 bases for V and 6 bases for J; bases not matched to a gene: 5. The DNA for the CDR3 is TGCGCCAGCAGCCCGACAGGGGGAGGCGAGCAGTACTTC. Translating it yields CASSPTGGGEQYF.

CDR3: CASSLRGSYGYTF. In DNA, the CDR3 is TGTGCCAGCAGTTTAAGGGGTTCCTATGGCTACACCTTC. The chain links TRBV27 to TRBJ1-2, with D possibly matching TRBD1 (5 bases). Germline V gene lookup returns CDR1 MNHEY and CDR2 SMNVEV (reference sequence). This CDR3 is 13 amino acids long. The V gene lost 2 bases and the J gene lost 4 bases, with 8 bases spanning the gap.

This sequence joins TRBV19 and TRBJ2-3; 7 nucleotides line up with TRBD1. V was clipped by 3 bases and J by 1 base; unmatched bases: 7. CDR3 size: 16 residues. Germline V gene lookup returns CDR1 LNHDA and CDR2 SQIVND (reference sequence). The CDR3 sequence: CASSIRRGGGTDTQYF. As DNA, the CDR3 is TGTGCCAGTAGTATCCGTCGAGGGGGCGGCACAGATACGCAGTATTTT.

The CDR3 protein is CASSYSTGDTIYF. The CDR3 coding sequence is TGTGCCAGCAGTTACTCGACCGGGGACACCATATATTTT. V usage is TRBV6-5 and J usage is TRBJ1-3; no clear D gene. Trimming shortened V by 0 bases and J by 8 bases, and 8 bases separated the two germline ends. CDR1 and CDR2 (germline): MNHEY, SVGAGI. The CDR3 extends over 13 amino acids.

This clone was recorded at least ten times. The rearrangement links TRBV29-1 to TRBJ2-6; D gene unclear. CDR3 length: 13 residues. Per germline, CDR1 SQVTM and CDR2 ANQGSEA. The ends were cut back, 3 bases at V and 1 base at J, with 4 bases in the middle. Written as DNA, the CDR3 is TGCAGCGTTGACAGTTCTGGGGCCAACGTCCTGACTTTC. Its protein product is CSVDSSGANVLTF.

This clone has more than one count but fewer than ten. The chain couples TRBV5-1 to TRBJ1-1; no clear D. Trimming left V 4 bases short and J 1 base short, with 14 bases between. CDR1 SGHRS and CDR2 YFSETQ come from the germline V gene. The CDR3 contains 15 residues. In DNA form, the CDR3 reads TGCGCCAGCAGCGCGTCGCAGGCCTCGAACACTGAAGCTTTCTTT. This codes for CASSASQASNTEAFF.

This rearrangement joins TRBV6-6 to TRBJ1-3; the D gene is possibly TRBD1 (6 bases). The CDR3 has 15 residues. CDR1 and CDR2 (germline): MNHNY, SVGAGI (reference sequence). V was shortened by 8 bases and J by 1 base, with 15 bases between the two germline ends. The CDR3 spells CASLSRGGSGNTIYF. The CDR3 nucleotides are TGTGCCAGCCTTAGCCGAGGGGGATCTGGAAACACCATATATTTT.